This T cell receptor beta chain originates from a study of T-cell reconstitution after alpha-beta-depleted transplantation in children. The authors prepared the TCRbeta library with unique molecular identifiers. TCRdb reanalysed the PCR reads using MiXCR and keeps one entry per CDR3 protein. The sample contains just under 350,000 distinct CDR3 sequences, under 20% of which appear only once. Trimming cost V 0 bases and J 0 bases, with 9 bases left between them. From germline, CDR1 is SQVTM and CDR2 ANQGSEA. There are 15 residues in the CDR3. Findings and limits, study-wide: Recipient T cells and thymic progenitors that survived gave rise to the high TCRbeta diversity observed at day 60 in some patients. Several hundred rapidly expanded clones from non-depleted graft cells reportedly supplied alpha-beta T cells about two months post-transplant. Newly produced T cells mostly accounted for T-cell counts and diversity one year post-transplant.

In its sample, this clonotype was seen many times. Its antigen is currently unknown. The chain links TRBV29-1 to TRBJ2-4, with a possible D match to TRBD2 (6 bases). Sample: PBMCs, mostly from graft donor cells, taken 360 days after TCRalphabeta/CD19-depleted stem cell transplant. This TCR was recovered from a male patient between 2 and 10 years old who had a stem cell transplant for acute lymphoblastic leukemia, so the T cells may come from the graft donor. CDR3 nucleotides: TGCAGCGTTGAAGAGGCTAGCGCAGCCAAAAACATTCAGTACTTC. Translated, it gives CSVEEASAAKNIQYF. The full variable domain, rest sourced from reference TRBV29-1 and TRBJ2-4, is SAVISQKPSRDICQRGTSLTIQCQVDSQVTMMFWYRQQPGQSLTLIATANQGSEATYESGFVIDKFPISRPNLTFSTLTVSNMSPEDSSIYLCSVEEASAAKNIQYFGAGTRLSVL.